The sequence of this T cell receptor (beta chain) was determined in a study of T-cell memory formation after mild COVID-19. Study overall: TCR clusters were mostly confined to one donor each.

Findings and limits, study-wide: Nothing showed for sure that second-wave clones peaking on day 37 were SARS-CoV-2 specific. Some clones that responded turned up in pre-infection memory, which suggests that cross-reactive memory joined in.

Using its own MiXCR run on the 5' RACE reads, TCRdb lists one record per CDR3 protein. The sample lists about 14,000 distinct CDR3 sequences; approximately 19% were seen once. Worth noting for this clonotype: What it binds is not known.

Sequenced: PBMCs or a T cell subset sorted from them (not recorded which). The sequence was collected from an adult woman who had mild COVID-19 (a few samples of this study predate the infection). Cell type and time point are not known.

The CDR3 sequence: CASSFGTSGDEQFF. CDR3 DNA sequence: TGTGCCAGCAGCTTTGGAACTAGCGGGGACGAGCAGTTCTTC. The chain combines TRBV7-9 with TRBJ2-1; 10 nucleotides line up with TRBD2. This CDR3 region has 14 residues. Germline V gene sequence: CDR1 SEHNR, CDR2 FQNEAQ (reference sequence). V shed 3 bases and J 10 bases; nucleotides not matched to a gene: 6.